This is a list of T cell receptor beta chains from one sample in a study of blood T cell repertoires in COVID-19. Profiling relied on immunoSEQ multiplex PCR, and the TCRdb table lists in-frame clones only, not all of them. The data contain some 150,000 clones, 75% to 85% of them singletons. The sequenced material came from peripheral blood. The receptors originated from a human donor with acute or convalescent COVID-19. The donor label of this sample is uncertain. CDR3s include the opening cysteine and the closing phenylalanine or tryptophan. A D gene is named only where the DNA matches it firmly. Size is stated for part of the rows, as once, few or many counts, or as a class when the clone is expanded.

size	V	J	D	DNA	CDR3
-	TRBV6-6	TRBJ1-1	-	TGTGCCAGCAGTTACCGTGGCGGGACTGAAGCTTTCTTT	CASSYRGGTEAFF
-	TRBV5-1	TRBJ2-7	TRBD1	TGCGCCAGCAGCCCGACAGGGACAGGGGACTTTACTTTCTACGAGCAGTACTTC	CASSPTGTGDFTFYEQYF
-	TRBV30	TRBJ2-6	TRBD1	TGTGCCTCCGGACAGGCGCTCTCGGGGGCCAACGTCCTGACTTTC	CASGQALSGANVLTF
-	TRBV7-6	TRBJ1-3	-	TGTGCCAGCAGCTTAAGCGACAGTCCAGAACACGTAAACACCATATATTTT	CASSLSDSPEHVNTIYF
many	TRBV27	TRBJ2-2	-	TGTGCCAGCAGTTTATCGCCCGGCGGGGACACCGGGGAGCTGTTTTTT	CASSLSPGGDTGELFF
-	TRBV6-5	TRBJ1-1	-	TGTGCCAGCAGTTACTCGAGCGATCCAGTCTACACTGAAGCTTTCTTT	CASSYSSDPVYTEAFF
few	TRBV6-5	TRBJ2-3	-	TGTGCCAGCAGTTACGCAGAAACAGATACGCAGTATTTT	CASSYAETDTQYF
-	TRBV3-1/TRBV3-2	TRBJ1-2	-	TGTGCCAGCAGCCAAGTTAGCGGGTCCGGTGGCTACACCTTC	CASSQVSGSGGYTF
-	TRBV12-3/TRBV12-4	TRBJ2-7	-	TGTGCCAGCAGCCCGGAAGAGGCCTACGAGCAGTACTTC	CASSPEEAYEQYF
-	TRBV10-3	TRBJ2-5	TRBD2	TGTGCCATCAGTCGGGCGGGGGAAGAGACCCAGTACTTC	CAISRAGEETQYF
-	TRBV27	TRBJ1-2	-	TGTGCCAGCAGTCTAGGGACACCCGTTTACTACTATGGCTACACCTTC	CASSLGTPVYYYGYTF
-	TRBV19	TRBJ1-1	TRBD1	TGTGCCAGTAGTTCCAGAGGACAGGGGGCAAGGGAAGCTTTCTTT	CASSSRGQGAREAFF
-	TRBV12-5	TRBJ1-5	-	TGTGCTAGTGGTGCGGGGAACCAGCCCCAGCATTTT	CASGAGNQPQHF
-	TRBV3-1/TRBV3-2	TRBJ2-1	-	TGTGCCAGCAGCCTCCGGGGGAACAATGAGCAGTTCTTC	CASSLRGNNEQFF
-	TRBV7-8	TRBJ2-7	-	TGTGCCAGCAGCCCGTACCTCGGGACACCTTACGAGCAGTACTTC	CASSPYLGTPYEQYF
-	TRBV19	TRBJ1-1	-	TGTGCCTCCCGCTGGGCGGGTAACACTGAAGCTTTCTTT	CASRWAGNTEAFF
-	TRBV10-3	TRBJ1-5	-	TGTGCCATCAGTCGAGAGGTGGCTCAGCCCCAGCATTTT	CAISREVAQPQHF
-	TRBV10-2	TRBJ1-3	-	TGCGCCAGCAGAGCAGGGGAGGGAAACACCATATATTTT	CASRAGEGNTIYF
-	TRBV3-1/TRBV3-2	TRBJ1-4	TRBD1	TGTGCCAGCAGCCGGTCCGGACAGGGGGATGAAAAACTGTTTTTT	CASSRSGQGDEKLFF